This paragraph covers one T cell receptor beta chain sequence. Its matching antigen is unknown. This entry belongs to a study of cytomegalovirus exposure and HLA in healthy donors. At the level of the study: Most genotyped donors, 65% to 85% of about 400, had Caucasian-associated genetic ancestry.

Both 60 Vbeta primers and 13 Jbeta primers went into the PCR. The data were produced by immunoSEQ multiplex PCR, yet TCRdb's version contains in-frame clones alone and is incomplete. The sample lists about 130,000 clones, about 70% occurring once. The study's findings and limits: At a 0.05 false discovery rate, a later analysis found some 18,000 TCR beta sequences to be associated with HLA alleles. A later analysis reported that several of the most significant clusters appeared to be linked to common viral pathogens, among them Epstein-Barr virus.

The V gene's germline CDR1 is LGHNA and CDR2 YSLEER. Trimming shortened V by 5 bases and J by 0 bases, and 13 bases separated the two germline ends. This CDR3 contains 15 residues. This TCR was recovered from a man between 40 and 49 years old in good health and CMV-seronegative. The sample consisted of PBMCs. The chain recombines TRBV4-3 with TRBJ1-2; D is unclear. For the CDR3, the DNA is TGCGCCAGCAGCAAGGGAGGAAACTCTAACTATGGCTACACCTTC. Translating gives CASSKGGNSNYGYTF.